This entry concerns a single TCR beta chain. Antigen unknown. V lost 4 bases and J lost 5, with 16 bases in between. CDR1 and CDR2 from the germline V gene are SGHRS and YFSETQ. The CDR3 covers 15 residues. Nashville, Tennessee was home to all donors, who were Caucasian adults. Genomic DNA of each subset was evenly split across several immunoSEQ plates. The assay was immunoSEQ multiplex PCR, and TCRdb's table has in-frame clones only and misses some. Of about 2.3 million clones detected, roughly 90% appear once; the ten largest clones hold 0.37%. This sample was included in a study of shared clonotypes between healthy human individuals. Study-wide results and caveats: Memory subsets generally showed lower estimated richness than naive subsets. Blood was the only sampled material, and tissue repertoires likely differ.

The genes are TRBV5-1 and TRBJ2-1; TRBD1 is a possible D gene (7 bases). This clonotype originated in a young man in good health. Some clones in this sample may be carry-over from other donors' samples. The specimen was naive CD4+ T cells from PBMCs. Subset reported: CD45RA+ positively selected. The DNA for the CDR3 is TGCGCCAGCAGCCCGGCGGGCAGGGGGGACAATGAGCAGTTCTTC. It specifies CASSPAGRGDNEQFF. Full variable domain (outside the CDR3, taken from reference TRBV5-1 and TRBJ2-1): KAGVTQTPRYLIKTRGQQVTLSCSPISGHRSVSWYQQTPGQGLQFLFEYFSETQRNKGNFPGRFSGRQFSNSRSEMNVSTLELGDSALYLCASSPAGRGDNEQFFGPGTRLTVL.